The rows below give T cell receptor beta chains drawn from one sample of a study of T cells in Graves' hyperthyroidism and ophthalmopathy. MiXCR, run by TCRdb on the multiplex PCR reads, gives a single entry per CDR3 protein. Found here are 480,000 or so distinct CDR3 sequences, roughly 14% of them singletons; the top ten hold less than 20%. The sample comprised blood. The receptor source for this set is a woman aged 18 to 35 with Graves' hyperthyroidism. CDR3s include the opening cysteine and the closing phenylalanine or tryptophan. D genes are given only for firm matches. Part of the rows lack a size; the others show once, few, many or a class for expanded clones.

clone_size: many
d_call: TRBD2
v_call: TRBV2
cdr3_length: 17
j_call: TRBJ2-3
cdr3_aa: CASSAGTSGRSTDTQYF
cdr3_nt: TGTGCCAGCAGCGCAGGGACTAGCGGGCGAAGCACAGATACGCAGTATTTT

clone_size: many
d_call: TRBD2
v_call: TRBV7-3
cdr3_length: 16
j_call: TRBJ2-2
cdr3_aa: CASSRGLAGATGELFF
cdr3_nt: TGTGCCAGCAGCAGAGGACTAGCGGGCGCTACCGGGGAGCTGTTTTTT

clone_size: many
d_call: -
v_call: TRBV20-1
cdr3_length: 10
j_call: TRBJ2-1
cdr3_aa: CSARTNEQFF
cdr3_nt: TGCAGTGCCAGGACCAATGAGCAGTTCTTC

clone_size: -
d_call: -
v_call: TRBV12-5
cdr3_length: 16
j_call: TRBJ2-6
cdr3_aa: CASGFNYGAGANVLTF
cdr3_nt: TGTGCTAGTGGTTTTAACTATGGGGCTGGGGCCAACGTCCTGACTTTC

clone_size: many
d_call: -
v_call: TRBV3-1
cdr3_length: 18
j_call: TRBJ2-1
cdr3_aa: CASSHPTGQGDSYNEQFF
cdr3_nt: TGTGCCAGCAGCCACCCGACGGGGCAGGGTGACTCCTACAATGAGCAGTTCTTC

clone_size: many
d_call: -
v_call: TRBV30
cdr3_length: 13
j_call: TRBJ2-7
cdr3_aa: CAWGRDRPYEQYF
cdr3_nt: TGTGCCTGGGGGCGGGACAGACCCTACGAGCAGTACTTC

clone_size: few
d_call: -
v_call: TRBV7-6
cdr3_length: 15
j_call: TRBJ1-3
cdr3_aa: CASSVGTNSGNTIYF
cdr3_nt: TGTGCCAGCAGCGTCGGGACAAACTCTGGAAACACCATATATTTT

clone_size: many
d_call: TRBD2
v_call: TRBV11-2
cdr3_length: 17
j_call: TRBJ2-2
cdr3_aa: CASSLDRLAGMSGELFF
cdr3_nt: TGTGCCAGCAGCTTAGATCGACTAGCGGGGATGTCGGGGGAGCTGTTTTTT

clone_size: many
d_call: TRBD1
v_call: TRBV12-3/TRBV12-4
cdr3_length: 19
j_call: TRBJ1-5
cdr3_aa: CASSSDYRDSGSDNQPQHF
cdr3_nt: TGTGCCAGCAGTTCCGACTACCGGGACAGTGGGTCGGACAATCAGCCCCAGCATTTT

clone_size: many
d_call: TRBD2
v_call: TRBV24-1
cdr3_length: 21
j_call: TRBJ2-1
cdr3_aa: CATSTRFGDIGTSGRYNEQFF
cdr3_nt: TGTGCCACCAGTACCCGATTCGGGGACATTGGGACTAGCGGGCGTTACAATGAGCAGTTCTTC

clone_size: many
d_call: -
v_call: TRBV3-1
cdr3_length: 14
j_call: TRBJ1-2
cdr3_aa: CASSQGSLTYGYTF
cdr3_nt: TGTGCCAGCAGCCAAGGTAGTCTTACCTATGGCTACACCTTC

clone_size: many
d_call: -
v_call: TRBV6-5
cdr3_length: 13
j_call: TRBJ1-1
cdr3_aa: CASSYSISGRAFF
cdr3_nt: TGTGCCAGCAGTTACTCGATTTCAGGGCGTGCTTTCTTT

clone_size: many
d_call: -
v_call: TRBV20-1
cdr3_length: 12
j_call: TRBJ1-6
cdr3_aa: CSGRTTNSPLHF
cdr3_nt: TGCAGTGGAAGGACCACAAATTCACCCCTCCACTTT

clone_size: -
d_call: -
v_call: TRBV7-3
cdr3_length: 13
j_call: TRBJ2-2
cdr3_aa: CASSPNVAGELFF
cdr3_nt: TGTGCCAGCAGCCCAAACGTAGCCGGGGAGCTGTTTTTT

clone_size: -
d_call: TRBD2
v_call: TRBV10-2
cdr3_length: 14
j_call: TRBJ2-3
cdr3_aa: CASSEKLAGDTQYF
cdr3_nt: TGCGCCAGCAGTGAGAAGCTAGCGGGGGATACGCAGTATTTT

clone_size: many
d_call: -
v_call: TRBV2
cdr3_length: 15
j_call: TRBJ1-5
cdr3_aa: CASSETGYSNQPQHF
cdr3_nt: TGTGCCAGCAGTGAAACAGGGTATAGCAATCAGCCCCAGCATTTT

clone_size: few
d_call: TRBD2
v_call: TRBV13
cdr3_length: 15
j_call: TRBJ2-7
cdr3_aa: CASSLSGSMSYEQYF
cdr3_nt: TGTGCCAGCAGCTTAAGCGGGAGTATGTCCTACGAGCAGTACTTC

clone_size: few
d_call: -
v_call: TRBV7-9
cdr3_length: 16
j_call: TRBJ2-1
cdr3_aa: CASSPFKGEGSNEQFF
cdr3_nt: TGTGCCAGCAGCCCCTTTAAGGGGGAGGGAAGCAATGAGCAGTTCTTC

clone_size: many
d_call: TRBD1
v_call: TRBV11-2
cdr3_length: 15
j_call: TRBJ1-1
cdr3_aa: CASSQQGQVNTEAFF
cdr3_nt: TGTGCCAGCAGTCAACAGGGACAGGTGAACACTGAAGCTTTCTTT

clone_size: many
d_call: TRBD1
v_call: TRBV10-3
cdr3_length: 14
j_call: TRBJ1-4
cdr3_aa: CATRQGFANEKLFF
cdr3_nt: TGTGCCACCAGACAGGGGTTTGCTAATGAAAAACTGTTTTTT

clone_size: many
d_call: TRBD1
v_call: TRBV29-1
cdr3_length: 13
j_call: TRBJ1-1
cdr3_aa: CSVPDRVNTEAFF
cdr3_nt: TGCAGCGTCCCCGACAGGGTAAACACTGAAGCTTTCTTT

clone_size: -
d_call: -
v_call: TRBV7-3
cdr3_length: 13
j_call: TRBJ2-1
cdr3_aa: CASSLTWRNEQFF
cdr3_nt: TGTGCCAGCAGCTTAACGTGGCGCAATGAGCAGTTCTTC

clone_size: many
d_call: TRBD1
v_call: TRBV13
cdr3_length: 18
j_call: TRBJ1-2
cdr3_aa: CASSFHPGQGAGDYGYTF
cdr3_nt: TGTGCCAGCAGCTTCCACCCGGGACAGGGGGCCGGGGACTATGGCTACACCTTC